This T cell receptor beta chain emerged from a study of blood T cell repertoires in COVID-19. Profiling relied on immunoSEQ multiplex PCR, and the TCRdb table lists in-frame clones only, not all of them. The sample records roughly 60,000 clones, approximately 86% being singletons. Germline V gene data show CDR1 as ENHRY and CDR2 as SYGVKD. With 11 bases clipped from V and 2 bases from J, the junction kept 4 bases outside the gene matches. The CDR3 is 14 residues long. The chain joins TRBV10-3 to TRBJ2-3, with 13 bases fitting TRBD2. The receptor was derived from a man aged 50 to 60 with active COVID-19. The specimen sequenced was peripheral blood. The CDR3 sequence is CALGTSGATDTQYF. In nucleotides, the CDR3 is TGTGCCCTGGGGACTAGCGGGGCCACAGATACGCAGTATTTT.